The rows below give T cell receptor beta chains drawn from one sample of a study of shared clonotypes between healthy human individuals. Sequencing was performed with immunoSEQ multiplex PCR; in TCRdb, only in-frame clones are kept and a portion is missing. The table has roughly 1,500,000 clones, 95% to 99% seen once. The specimen sequenced was naive CD4+ T cells sorted from blood. Receptors originate from a young man in good health. CDR3s leave out the opening cysteine and the closing phenylalanine or tryptophan. The D gene is left open where the match is weak.

TRBV5-5 - ASSLLDGTGELF
TRBV4-3 - ASSHGRDPNEQY
TRBV5-1 - ASSLANTQETQY
TRBV28 TRBD2 ASRTSGSYEQY
TRBV5-1 TRBD2 ASSFGLGRFTDTQY
TRBV9 TRBD1 ASSVTPSGTAYEQY
TRBV29-1 - SVVAPLSYNEQF
TRBV28 TRBD1 ASGSTGGAPGEQY
TRBV5-4 TRBD2 ASSFRPSGKIYNEQF
TRBV2 TRBD1 ATHKVRGRSGYT
TRBV5-5 TRBD2 ASSFLVGGSINEQY
TRBV15 TRBD2 ATSRDGLAGVEQY
TRBV9 - ASSVARGSGLDTGELF
TRBV28 TRBD1 ASEGAGSSYEQY
TRBV5-1 - ASSLGEIGELF
TRBV28 - ATSGTVSNQPQH
TRBV11-3 - ASSPVGRNSYEQY
TRBV4-3 TRBD1 ASSQDLPNRGLTYEQY
TRBV5-1 TRBD2 ASSTGLAGGYYTDTQY
TRBV25-1 TRBD2 ASSEWGGAFEQY
TRBV5-1 - ASLRDSSYNEQF
TRBV4-3 - ASSQVRGTNYNEQF